This T cell receptor (delta chain) is drawn from a study of gamma-delta T cells after stem cell transplantation. TCRdb reapplied CATT to the RT-PCR reads. The data show 2,500 to 3,500 delta-chain clones, over 3.5% seen once. This clone was seen only a few times. The junction departs from the called germline gene at one end, perhaps through a read error. Germline V lookup: CDR1 GEAIGNYY, CDR2 EKD. The CDR3 is made up of 14 amino acids. The sequence was collected from a human donor. It is not recorded whose cells these are; they may come from a transplant donor. V and J are TRDV2 and TRDJ1; 10 nucleotides line up with TRDD3. Sequenced input: gamma-delta T cells. CDR3 residues: CACDTVGDTAKLIF. The CDR3 nucleotides read TGTGCCTGTGACACGGTGGGGGATACCGCTAAACTCATCTTT.